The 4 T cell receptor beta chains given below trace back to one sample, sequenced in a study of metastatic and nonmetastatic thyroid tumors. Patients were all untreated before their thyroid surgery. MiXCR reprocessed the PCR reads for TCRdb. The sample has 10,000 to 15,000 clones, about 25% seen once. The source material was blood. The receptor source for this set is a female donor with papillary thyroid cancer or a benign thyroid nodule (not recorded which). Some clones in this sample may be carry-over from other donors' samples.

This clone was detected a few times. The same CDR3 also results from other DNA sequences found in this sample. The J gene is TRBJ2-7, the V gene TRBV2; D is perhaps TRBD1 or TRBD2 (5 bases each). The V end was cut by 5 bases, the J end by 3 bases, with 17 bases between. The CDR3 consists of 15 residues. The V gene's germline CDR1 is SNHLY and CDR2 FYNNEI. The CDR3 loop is CASSSPGRGVYEQYF. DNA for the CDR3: TGTGCCAGCAGTTCACCGGGACGTGGGGTCTACGAGCAGTACTTC. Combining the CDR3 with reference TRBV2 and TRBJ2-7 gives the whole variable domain EPEVTQTPSHQVTQMGQEVILRCVPISNHLYFYWYRQILGQKVEFLVSFYNNEISEKSEIFDDQFSVERPDGSNFTLKIRSTKLEDSAMYFCASSSPGRGVYEQYFGPGTRLTVT.

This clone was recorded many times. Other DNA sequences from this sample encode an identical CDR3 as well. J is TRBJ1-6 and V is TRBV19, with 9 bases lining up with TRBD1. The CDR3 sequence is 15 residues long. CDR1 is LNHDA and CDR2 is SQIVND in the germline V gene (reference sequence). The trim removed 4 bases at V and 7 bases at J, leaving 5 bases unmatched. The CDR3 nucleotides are TGTGCCAGTAGTACGACGACAGGGGGAAATTCACCCCTCCACTTT. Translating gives CASSTTTGGNSPLHF. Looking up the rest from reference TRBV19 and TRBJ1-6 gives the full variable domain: DGGITQSPKYLFRKEGQNVTLSCEQNLNHDAMYWYRQDPGQGLRLIYYSQIVNDFQKGDIAEGYSVSREKKESFPLTVTSAQKNPTAFYLCASSTTTGGNSPLHFGNGTRLTVT.

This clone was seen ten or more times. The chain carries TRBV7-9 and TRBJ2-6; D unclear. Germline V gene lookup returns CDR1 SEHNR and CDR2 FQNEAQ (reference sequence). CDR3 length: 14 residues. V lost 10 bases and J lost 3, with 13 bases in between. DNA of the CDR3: TGTGCCACCCTCCCGAATTTTGGGGCCAACGTCCTGACTTTC. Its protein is CATLPNFGANVLTF.

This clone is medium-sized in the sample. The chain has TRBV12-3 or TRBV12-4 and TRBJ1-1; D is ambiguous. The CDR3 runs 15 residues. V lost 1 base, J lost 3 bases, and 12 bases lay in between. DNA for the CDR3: TGTGCCAGCAGTTTAGACAGAGGGTTTGACACTGAAGCTTTCTTT. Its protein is CASSLDRGFDTEAFF.